The rows below give T cell receptor beta chains drawn from one sample of a study of CD8 T cells in ankylosing spondylitis. MiXCR was run by TCRdb on the 5' RACE reads, yielding one entry per CDR3 protein. Of a few hundred thousand distinct CDR3 sequences in the sample, about an eighth are singletons; the top ten hold over 6.5%. The material sequenced was blood, either unsorted or a sorted T cell fraction (not recorded which). The receptors were sampled from a male donor with ankylosing spondylitis. The CDR3 runs from the conserved cysteine through the conserved F or W. The order of the fields is J gene, clone size, V gene, D gene, CDR3 DNA, CDR3 protein. D genes are given only for firm matches. For some rows the clone size is stated as once, few or many, or as a class when expanded; others skip it.

TRBJ2-2 many TRBV10-3 TRBD2 TGTGCCATCAGTCAGCGGGAAAACACCGGGGAGCTGTTTTTT CAISQRENTGELFF
TRBJ2-4 NA TRBV11-2 TRBD2 TGTGCCAGCAGCCCTCGGACTAGCGGGTTGCCCCTGGGAAACATTCAGTACTTC CASSPRTSGLPLGNIQYF
TRBJ1-5 many TRBV15 NA TGTGCCACCAGCATCACGGGGGGGTGGGAACAGCCCCAGCATTTT CATSITGGWEQPQHF
TRBJ1-1 NA TRBV3-1 NA TGTGCCAGCAGCCAACCCCAGGGAGGCACTGAAGCTTTCTTT CASSQPQGGTEAFF
TRBJ2-1 few TRBV6-2/TRBV6-3 TRBD1 TGTGCCAGCAGAAGGGCAGGGGGCGACAATGAGCAGTTCTTC CASRRAGGDNEQFF
TRBJ1-5 NA TRBV7-9 TRBD1 TGTGCCAGCAGCACGGACAGGGGGTTTCAGCCCCAGCATTTT CASSTDRGFQPQHF
TRBJ2-2 NA TRBV6-5 NA TGTGCCAGCAGTTACTCTGTGGCTAGCAGTCAGGGGGAGCTGTTTTTT CASSYSVASSQGELFF
TRBJ2-2 few TRBV11-1 TRBD2 TGTGCCAGCAGCCACGGACTAGCCAACACCGGGGAGCTGTTTTTT CASSHGLANTGELFF
TRBJ2-2 NA TRBV5-8 TRBD2 TGTGCCAGCAGCTTGGGTAACCCTAGCGGGAACACCGGGGAGCTGTTTTTT CASSLGNPSGNTGELFF
TRBJ2-2 medium-sized TRBV20-1 NA TGCAGTGCTCTGGACAGACTCTACACCGGGGAGCTGTTTTTT CSALDRLYTGELFF
TRBJ2-1 many TRBV5-1 NA TGCGCCAGCAGCTCCGGTGTGCGGAATGAGCAGTTCTTC CASSSGVRNEQFF
TRBJ1-4 NA TRBV10-3 NA TGTGCCATCAGGGGGAGGACGGAAAATGAAAAACTGTTTTTT CAIRGRTENEKLFF
TRBJ2-7 NA TRBV5-1 TRBD1 TGCGCCAGCAGCCGTGGGTCACAGGGGGCCGGTTACGAGCAGTACTTC CASSRGSQGAGYEQYF
TRBJ2-5 NA TRBV24-1 TRBD1 TGTGCCACCAGTGATTCGGGGACAGGGGGCGGCGAGACCCAGTACTTC CATSDSGTGGGETQYF
TRBJ2-3 NA TRBV20-1 NA TGCAGTGCTCCACCCCCGGGCGGAGCAGATACGCAGTATTTT CSAPPPGGADTQYF
TRBJ2-5 NA TRBV3-1 NA TGTGCCAGCAGCCAAGGAGGTTCGTACCAAGAGACCCAGTACTTC CASSQGGSYQETQYF
TRBJ1-4 NA TRBV30 TRBD1 TGTGCCTGGAGTGTAAGGGGACAGACAACTAATGAAAAACTGTTTTTT CAWSVRGQTTNEKLFF
TRBJ1-3 NA TRBV7-2 NA TGTGCCAGCAGCCCTAGGGGGGACGGAAACACCATATATTTT CASSPRGDGNTIYF
TRBJ2-2 NA TRBV11-2 TRBD1 TGTGCCAGCAGCTCCGGGACAGGTCCCACCGGGGAGCTGTTTTTT CASSSGTGPTGELFF
TRBJ1-3 NA TRBV7-9 NA TGTGCCAGCAGCTTCGTTTTGGGAAACACCATATATTTT CASSFVLGNTIYF
TRBJ1-2 NA TRBV2 NA TGTGCCAGCAGTCGCTCCGGGGCCAACTATGGCTACACCTTC CASSRSGANYGYTF
TRBJ2-5 few TRBV6-1 TRBD2 TGTGCCAGCAGTAAAACTAGCGGGATGCCCGAAGAGACCCAGTACTTC CASSKTSGMPEETQYF
TRBJ2-1 few TRBV5-6 TRBD2 TGTGCCAGCAGCCGACCGGGACTAGCGGGAGAACCTTTGGCTGAGCAGTTCTTC CASSRPGLAGEPLAEQFF
TRBJ1-1 NA TRBV20-1 TRBD1 TGCAGTGCTAGAGATTACAGGGGGCTGGGTGAAGCTTTCTTT CSARDYRGLGEAFF
TRBJ2-6 NA TRBV29-1 TRBD1 TGCAGCGTGCCGGGACAGGGGGCATCTGGGGCCAACGTCCTGACTTTC CSVPGQGASGANVLTF
TRBJ1-4 few TRBV20-1 NA TGCAGTGCTATGGACCCAAACAATGAAAAACTGTTTTTT CSAMDPNNEKLFF
TRBJ2-3 few TRBV3-1 NA TGTGCCAGCAGCCAACCTCCAAACACAGATACGCAGTATTTT CASSQPPNTDTQYF
TRBJ2-5 NA TRBV7-2 NA TGTGCCAGCAGCTTAGTTCCGGGAGTTGAGACCCAGTACTTC CASSLVPGVETQYF